The rows below give T cell receptor beta chains drawn from one sample of a study of naive and memory T cell subsets. TCRdb used MiXCR to reprocess the UMI-ligation and nested PCR reads, holding one entry per CDR3 protein. The sample yields roughly 100,000 distinct CDR3 sequences, about 15% seen once. Sequenced sample: naive CD8+ T cells from blood. Receptors originate from a human donor in good health. Both conserved end residues are part of each CDR3. D genes are given only for firm matches. Only part of the rows carry a size: once, few, many, or a class if the clone is expanded.

J	V	D	length	size	CDR3	DNA
TRBJ2-2	TRBV4-2	.	13	many	CASSTDYTGELFF	TGTGCCAGCAGCACCGACTACACCGGGGAGCTGTTTTTT
TRBJ1-2	TRBV13	.	15	few	CASSLSQGSNYGYTF	TGTGCCAGCAGCCTGTCGCAGGGTTCTAACTATGGCTACACCTTC
TRBJ2-1	TRBV30	.	13	.	CAWREDSYNEQFF	TGTGCCTGGAGGGAGGACAGCTACAATGAGCAGTTCTTC
TRBJ2-7	TRBV27	.	15	few	CASSLSVDSSYEQYF	TGTGCCAGCAGTTTATCTGTTGACAGCTCCTACGAGCAGTACTTC
TRBJ2-3	TRBV7-9	.	14	few	CASSKSGATDTQYF	TGTGCCAGCAGCAAATCCGGGGCCACAGATACGCAGTATTTT
TRBJ2-3	TRBV20-1	.	16	.	CSARPDEGGLTDTQYF	TGCAGTGCTAGACCCGATGAGGGCGGACTCACAGATACGCAGTATTTT
TRBJ2-7	TRBV11-1	.	15	many	CASSFNVGDQDEQYF	TGTGCCAGCAGTTTCAACGTAGGGGATCAGGACGAGCAGTACTTC
TRBJ1-4	TRBV6-6	.	14	.	CASSVLSTNEKLFF	TGTGCCAGCAGTGTCCTCTCAACTAATGAAAAACTGTTTTTT
TRBJ1-1	TRBV9	.	14	.	CASSVSGLNTEAFF	TGTGCCAGCAGCGTATCAGGTTTGAACACTGAAGCTTTCTTT
TRBJ2-7	TRBV2	.	12	.	CASLGSSYEQYF	TGTGCCAGCCTGGGGAGCTCCTACGAGCAGTACTTC
TRBJ1-6	TRBV20-1	.	14	few	CSASLSRSNSPLHF	TGCAGTGCTAGTCTCAGCAGGTCTAATTCACCCCTCCACTTT
TRBJ1-2	TRBV15	.	14	many	CATSRDLGGNGYTF	TGTGCCACCAGCAGAGATCTCGGGGGCAATGGCTACACCTTC
TRBJ2-7	TRBV28	TRBD1	16	.	CASSFHRDRVSYEQYF	TGTGCCAGCAGTTTTCATCGGGACAGGGTCTCGTACGAGCAGTACTTC
TRBJ2-5	TRBV2	.	16	once	CASPIAGQKYQETQYF	TGTGCCAGCCCCATTGCGGGACAGAAGTACCAAGAGACCCAGTACTTC
TRBJ2-1	TRBV7-8	TRBD2	16	.	CASSLSSGAMGNEQFF	TGTGCCAGCAGCTTATCTAGCGGGGCAATGGGGAATGAGCAGTTCTTC
TRBJ2-1	TRBV15	TRBD2	15	.	CATSRGTSGYNEQFF	TGTGCCACCAGCAGAGGGACTAGCGGATACAATGAGCAGTTCTTC
TRBJ1-2	TRBV18	TRBD1	16	.	CASSPSGTGGNYGYTF	TGTGCCAGCTCACCGTCCGGGACAGGGGGTAACTATGGCTACACCTTC
TRBJ1-2	TRBV27	.	11	.	CASRGPWGYTF	TGTGCCAGCAGGGGGCCGTGGGGCTACACCTTC
TRBJ1-5	TRBV27	.	14	.	CASSFGGARQPQHF	TGTGCCAGCAGTTTCGGAGGGGCTCGTCAGCCCCAGCATTTT
TRBJ1-6	TRBV25-1	.	16	.	CASSEVETDDNSPLHF	TGTGCCAGCAGTGAAGTAGAAACAGATGATAATTCACCCCTCCACTTT
TRBJ2-1	TRBV4-3	TRBD2	16	.	CASSQDISGGYNEQFF	TGCGCCAGCAGCCAAGATATAAGCGGGGGCTACAATGAGCAGTTCTTC
TRBJ2-1	TRBV4-3	TRBD1	15	.	CASSQGQGSYNEQFF	TGCGCCAGCAGCCAAGGACAGGGGTCTTACAATGAGCAGTTCTTC
TRBJ1-1	TRBV21-1	.	14	.	CASSKRSANTEAFF	TGTGCCAGCAGCAAACGCTCTGCGAACACTGAAGCTTTCTTT
TRBJ2-7	TRBV19	.	15	many	CASSISADSSYEQYF	TGTGCCAGTAGTATTTCGGCGGACAGTAGCTACGAGCAGTACTTC
TRBJ2-3	TRBV24-1	TRBD2	14	.	CATSARLASDTQYF	TGTGCCACCAGTGCCAGACTAGCGTCAGATACGCAGTATTTT
TRBJ1-1	TRBV7-9	TRBD1	13	.	CASNTGQQTEAFF	TGTGCCAGCAACACGGGACAGCAGACTGAAGCTTTCTTT
TRBJ2-2	TRBV11-2	.	15	many	CASSFGRANTGELFF	TGTGCCAGCAGCTTCGGTAGGGCGAACACCGGGGAGCTGTTTTTT
TRBJ1-5	TRBV5-6	.	14	.	CASSFRQGNQPQHF	TGTGCCAGCAGCTTCCGGCAGGGAAATCAGCCCCAGCATTTT
TRBJ2-5	TRBV20-1	.	14	few	CSALDPGGPETQYF	TGCAGTGCTCTCGACCCCGGGGGGCCGGAGACCCAGTACTTC
TRBJ2-1	TRBV5-1	TRBD1	15	.	CASSFPGTGADEQFF	TGCGCCAGCAGCTTTCCCGGGACAGGGGCAGATGAGCAGTTCTTC
TRBJ2-2	TRBV7-6	TRBD1	15	few	CASSLGTGGPGELFF	TGTGCCAGCAGCTTGGGGACAGGAGGACCCGGGGAGCTGTTTTTT
TRBJ2-5	TRBV4-2	.	15	.	CASSLYETYQETQYF	TGTGCCAGCAGCCTTTATGAGACTTACCAAGAGACCCAGTACTTC
TRBJ2-5	TRBV7-9	.	15	few	CASSLGDLYQETQYF	TGTGCCAGCAGCTTAGGAGATTTGTACCAAGAGACCCAGTACTTC
TRBJ2-1	TRBV7-6	.	16	many	CASSLGSSSSYNEQFF	TGTGCCAGCAGCTTAGGCTCCTCGAGCTCCTACAATGAGCAGTTCTTC
TRBJ1-5	TRBV20-1	.	15	few	CSAYPTPISNQPQHF	TGCAGTGCCTATCCCACTCCCATTAGCAATCAGCCCCAGCATTTT
TRBJ2-3	TRBV9	.	16	few	CASSVAGRGAGDTQYF	TGTGCCAGCAGCGTAGCGGGGAGAGGGGCAGGAGATACGCAGTATTTT
TRBJ2-1	TRBV18	.	13	many	CASSRSSEDEQFF	TGTGCCAGCTCACGGAGTAGTGAGGATGAGCAGTTCTTC
TRBJ2-1	TRBV5-1	TRBD1	13	.	CASSSIGDREQFF	TGCGCCAGCAGCTCGATTGGGGACAGGGAGCAGTTCTTC
TRBJ2-3	TRBV28	.	14	.	CASIRLGAADTQYF	TGTGCCAGCATCCGTTTGGGGGCCGCAGATACGCAGTATTTT